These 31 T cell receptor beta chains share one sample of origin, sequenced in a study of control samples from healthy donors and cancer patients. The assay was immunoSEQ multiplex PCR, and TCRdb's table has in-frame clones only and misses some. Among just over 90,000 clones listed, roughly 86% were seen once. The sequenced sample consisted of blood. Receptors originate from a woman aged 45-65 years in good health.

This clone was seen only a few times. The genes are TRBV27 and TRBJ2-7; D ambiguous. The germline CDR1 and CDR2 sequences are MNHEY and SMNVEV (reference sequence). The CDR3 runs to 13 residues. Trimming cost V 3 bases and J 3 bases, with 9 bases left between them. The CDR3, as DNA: TGTGCCAGCAGTTTGGCGGCGATCTACGAGCAGTACTTC. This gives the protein CASSLAAIYEQYF.

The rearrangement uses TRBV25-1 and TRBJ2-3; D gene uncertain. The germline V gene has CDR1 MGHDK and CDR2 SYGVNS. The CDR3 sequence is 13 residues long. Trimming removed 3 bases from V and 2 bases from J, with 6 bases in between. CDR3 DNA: TGTGCCAGCAGTGAGGGTGCCACAGATACGCAGTATTTT. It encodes CASSEGATDTQYF.

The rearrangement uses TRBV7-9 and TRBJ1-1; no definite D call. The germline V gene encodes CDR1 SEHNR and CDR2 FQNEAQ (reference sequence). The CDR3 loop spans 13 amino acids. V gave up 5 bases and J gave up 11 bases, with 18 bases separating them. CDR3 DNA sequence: TGTGCCAGCAGCCCGGCTAAGGCGACTGTGGCTTTCTTT. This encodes CASSPAKATVAFF.

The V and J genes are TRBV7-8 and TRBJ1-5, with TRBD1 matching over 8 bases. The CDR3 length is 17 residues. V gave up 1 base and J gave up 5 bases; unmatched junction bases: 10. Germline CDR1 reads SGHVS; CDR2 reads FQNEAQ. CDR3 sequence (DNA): TGTGCCAGCAGCTTAGACCAGGGGGCGATATTCTATCAGCCCCAGCATTTT. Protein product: CASSLDQGAIFYQPQHF. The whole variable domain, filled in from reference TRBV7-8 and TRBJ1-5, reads GAGVSQSPRYKVAKRGQDVALRCDPISGHVSLFWYQQALGQGPEFLTYFQNEAQLDKSGLPSDRFFAERPEGSVSTLKIQRTQQEDSAVYLCASSLDQGAIFYQPQHFGDGTRLSIL.

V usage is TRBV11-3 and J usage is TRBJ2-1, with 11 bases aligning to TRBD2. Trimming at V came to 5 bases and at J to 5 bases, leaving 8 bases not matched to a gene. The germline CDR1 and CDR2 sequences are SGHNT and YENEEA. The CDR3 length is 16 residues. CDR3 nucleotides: TGTGCCAGCAGCACGCGGGGGACTAGCGGTAACAATGAGCAGTTCTTC. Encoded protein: CASSTRGTSGNNEQFF.

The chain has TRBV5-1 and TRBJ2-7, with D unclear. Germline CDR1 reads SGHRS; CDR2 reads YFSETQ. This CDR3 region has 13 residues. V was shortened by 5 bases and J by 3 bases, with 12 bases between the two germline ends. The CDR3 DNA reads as TGCGCCAGCAGGGGGTCTTTGAACTACGAGCAGTACTTC. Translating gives CASRGSLNYEQYF.

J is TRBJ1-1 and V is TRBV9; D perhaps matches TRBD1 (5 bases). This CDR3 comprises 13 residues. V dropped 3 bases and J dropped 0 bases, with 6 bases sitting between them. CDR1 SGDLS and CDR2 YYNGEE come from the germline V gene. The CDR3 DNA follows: TGTGCCAGCAGCGGGGGCATGAACACTGAAGCTTTCTTT. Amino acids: CASSGGMNTEAFF.

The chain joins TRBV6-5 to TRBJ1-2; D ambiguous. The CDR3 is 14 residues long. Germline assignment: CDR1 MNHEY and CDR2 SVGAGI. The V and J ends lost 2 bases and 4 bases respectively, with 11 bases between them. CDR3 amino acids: CASSYDQHLYGYTF. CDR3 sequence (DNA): TGTGCCAGCAGTTACGATCAGCACCTCTATGGCTACACCTTC.

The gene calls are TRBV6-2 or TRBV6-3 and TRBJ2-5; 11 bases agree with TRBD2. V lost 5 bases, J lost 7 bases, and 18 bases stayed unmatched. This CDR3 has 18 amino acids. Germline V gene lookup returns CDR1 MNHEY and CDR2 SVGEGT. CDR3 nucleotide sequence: TGTGCCAGCAGTGTGGAGCTAGCGGGGGGCCTAGAACGTAGGACCCAGTACTTC. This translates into CASSVELAGGLERRTQYF.

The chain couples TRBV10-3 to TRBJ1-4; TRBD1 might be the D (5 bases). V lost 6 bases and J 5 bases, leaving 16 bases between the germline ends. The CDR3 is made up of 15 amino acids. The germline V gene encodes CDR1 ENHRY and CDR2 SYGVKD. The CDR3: CAIRDQGGNNEKLFF. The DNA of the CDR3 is TGTGCCATCAGGGACCAGGGAGGGAACAATGAAAAACTGTTTTTT.

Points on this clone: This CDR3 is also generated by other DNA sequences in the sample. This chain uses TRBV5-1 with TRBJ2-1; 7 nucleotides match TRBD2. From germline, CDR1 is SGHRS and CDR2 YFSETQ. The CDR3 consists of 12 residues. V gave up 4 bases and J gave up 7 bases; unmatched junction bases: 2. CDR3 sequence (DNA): TGCGCCAGCAGCCCCGGGGGGAATGAGCAGTTCTTC. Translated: CASSPGGNEQFF.

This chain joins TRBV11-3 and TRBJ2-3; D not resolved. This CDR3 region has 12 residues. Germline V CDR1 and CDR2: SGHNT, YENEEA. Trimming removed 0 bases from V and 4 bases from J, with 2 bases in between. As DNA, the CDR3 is TGTGCCAGCAGCTTAGAACCAGATACGCAGTATTTT. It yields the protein CASSLEPDTQYF.

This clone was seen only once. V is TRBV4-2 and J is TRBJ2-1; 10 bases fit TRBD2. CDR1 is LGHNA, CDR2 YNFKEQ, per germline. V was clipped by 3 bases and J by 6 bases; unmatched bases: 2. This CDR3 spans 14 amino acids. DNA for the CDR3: TGTGCCAGCAGCCAGAGGACTAGCGGCAATGAGCAGTTCTTC. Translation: CASSQRTSGNEQFF.

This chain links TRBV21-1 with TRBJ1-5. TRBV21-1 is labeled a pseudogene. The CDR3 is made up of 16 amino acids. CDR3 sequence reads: CASSKASGRCNQPQHF. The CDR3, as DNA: TGTGCCAGCAGCAAAGCGTCCGGCAGATGCAATCAGCCCCAGCATTTT.

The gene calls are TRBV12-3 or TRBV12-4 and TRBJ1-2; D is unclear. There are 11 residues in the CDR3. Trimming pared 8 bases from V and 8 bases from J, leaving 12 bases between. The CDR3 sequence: CASVTSGGYTF. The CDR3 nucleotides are TGTGCCAGCGTAACCTCGGGGGGCTACACCTTC.

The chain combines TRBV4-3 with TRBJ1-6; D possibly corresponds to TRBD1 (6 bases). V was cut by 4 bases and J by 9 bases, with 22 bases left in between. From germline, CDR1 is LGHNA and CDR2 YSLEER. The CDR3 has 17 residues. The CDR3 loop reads CASSPYFDRSGLSPLHF. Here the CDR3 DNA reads TGCGCCAGCAGCCCATACTTCGACAGGTCCGGACTTTCACCCCTCCACTTT.

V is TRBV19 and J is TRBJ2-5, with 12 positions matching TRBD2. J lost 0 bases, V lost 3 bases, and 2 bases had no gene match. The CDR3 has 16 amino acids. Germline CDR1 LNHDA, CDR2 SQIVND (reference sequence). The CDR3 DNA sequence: TGTGCCAGTAGTATCGGGACTAGCGGGTACCAAGAGACCCAGTACTTC. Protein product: CASSIGTSGYQETQYF.

The CDR3 DNA follows: TGTGCCAGCACGGGGGACTTTAGCAATCAGCCCCAGCATTTT. Protein sequence: CASTGDFSNQPQHF. The gene calls are TRBV28 and TRBJ1-5; TRBD1 might be the D (5 bases). This CDR3 has 14 amino acids. CDR1 and CDR2 (germline): MDHEN, SYDVKM. Deletions cut 7 bases from V and 0 bases from J, with 10 bases between.

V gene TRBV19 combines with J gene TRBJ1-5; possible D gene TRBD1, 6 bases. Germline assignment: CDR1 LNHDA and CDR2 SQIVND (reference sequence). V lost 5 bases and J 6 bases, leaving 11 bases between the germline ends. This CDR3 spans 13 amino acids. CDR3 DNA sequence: TGTGCCAGTAGTCAGGGGTTCGGTCAGCCCCAGCATTTT. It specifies CASSQGFGQPQHF.

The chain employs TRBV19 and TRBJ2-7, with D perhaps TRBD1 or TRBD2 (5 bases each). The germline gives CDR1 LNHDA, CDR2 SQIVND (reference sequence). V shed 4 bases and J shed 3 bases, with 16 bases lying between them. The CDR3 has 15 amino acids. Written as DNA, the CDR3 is TGTGCCAGTAGTACCCCCAGGGAGTGGGGCTACGAGCAGTACTTC. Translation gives CASSTPREWGYEQYF.

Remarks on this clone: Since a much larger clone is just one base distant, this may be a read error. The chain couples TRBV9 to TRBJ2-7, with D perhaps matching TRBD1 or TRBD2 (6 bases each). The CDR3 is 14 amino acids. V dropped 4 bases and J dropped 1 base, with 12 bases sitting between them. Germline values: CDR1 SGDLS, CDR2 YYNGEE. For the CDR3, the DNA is TGTGCCAGCAGCCCAGAAGGGGGGTCCTACGAGCAGTACTTC. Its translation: CASSPEGGSYEQYF.

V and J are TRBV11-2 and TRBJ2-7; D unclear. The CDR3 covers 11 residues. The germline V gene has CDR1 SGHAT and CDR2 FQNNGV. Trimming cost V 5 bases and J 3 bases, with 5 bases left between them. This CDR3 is CASSNGYEQYF. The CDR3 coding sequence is TGTGCCAGCAGCAACGGCTACGAGCAGTACTTC. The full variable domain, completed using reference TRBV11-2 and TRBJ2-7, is EAGVAQSPRYKIIEKRQSVAFWCNPISGHATLYWYQQILGQGPKLLIQFQNNGVVDDSQLPKDRFSAERLKGVDSTLKIQPAKLEDSAVYLCASSNGYEQYFGPGTRLTVT.

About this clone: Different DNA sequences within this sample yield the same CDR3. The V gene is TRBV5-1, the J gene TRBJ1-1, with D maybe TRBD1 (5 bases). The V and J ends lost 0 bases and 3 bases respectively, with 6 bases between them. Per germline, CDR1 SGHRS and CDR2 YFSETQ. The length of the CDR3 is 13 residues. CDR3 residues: CASSLVGDTEAFF. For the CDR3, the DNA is TGCGCCAGCAGCTTGGTGGGGGACACTGAAGCTTTCTTT.

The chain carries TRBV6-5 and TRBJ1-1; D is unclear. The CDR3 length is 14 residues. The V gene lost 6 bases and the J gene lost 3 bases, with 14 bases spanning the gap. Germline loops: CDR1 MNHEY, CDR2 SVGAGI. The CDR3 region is CASSAEGFYTEAFF. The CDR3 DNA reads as TGTGCCAGCAGCGCCGAGGGTTTCTACACTGAAGCTTTCTTT.

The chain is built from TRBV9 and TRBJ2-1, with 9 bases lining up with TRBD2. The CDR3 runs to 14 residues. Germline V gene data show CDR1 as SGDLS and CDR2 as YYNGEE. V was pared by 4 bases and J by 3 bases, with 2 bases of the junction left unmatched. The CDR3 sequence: CASSPSGNYNEQFF. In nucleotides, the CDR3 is TGTGCCAGCAGCCCTAGCGGGAACTACAATGAGCAGTTCTTC.

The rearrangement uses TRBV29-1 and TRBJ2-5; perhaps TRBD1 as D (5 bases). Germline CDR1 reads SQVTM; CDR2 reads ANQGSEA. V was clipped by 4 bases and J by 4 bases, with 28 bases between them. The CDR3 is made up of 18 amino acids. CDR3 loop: CSVVVFLGRTKRRETQYF. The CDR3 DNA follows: TGCAGCGTTGTGGTTTTTCTCGGACGGACAAAAAGGCGAGAGACCCAGTACTTC.

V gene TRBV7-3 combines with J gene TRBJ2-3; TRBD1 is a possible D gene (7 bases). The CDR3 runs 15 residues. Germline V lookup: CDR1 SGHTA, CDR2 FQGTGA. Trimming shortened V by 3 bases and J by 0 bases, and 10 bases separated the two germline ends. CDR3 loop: CASSLTGTSTDTQYF. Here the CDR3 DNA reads TGTGCCAGCAGCTTGACAGGGACTAGCACAGATACGCAGTATTTT.

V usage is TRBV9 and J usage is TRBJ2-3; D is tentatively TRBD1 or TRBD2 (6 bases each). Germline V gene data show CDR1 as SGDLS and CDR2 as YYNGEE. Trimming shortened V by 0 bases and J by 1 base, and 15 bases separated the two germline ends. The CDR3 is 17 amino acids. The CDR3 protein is CASSVGTGGGRTDTQYF. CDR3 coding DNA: TGTGCCAGCAGCGTAGGTACTGGTGGGGGGCGCACAGATACGCAGTATTTT.

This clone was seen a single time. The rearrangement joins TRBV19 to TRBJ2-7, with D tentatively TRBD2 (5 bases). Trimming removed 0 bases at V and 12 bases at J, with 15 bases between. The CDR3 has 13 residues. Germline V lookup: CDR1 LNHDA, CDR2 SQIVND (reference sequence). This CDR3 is CASSIDGEGPGYF. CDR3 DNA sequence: TGTGCCAGTAGTATAGATGGAGAGGGCCCGGGGTACTTC.

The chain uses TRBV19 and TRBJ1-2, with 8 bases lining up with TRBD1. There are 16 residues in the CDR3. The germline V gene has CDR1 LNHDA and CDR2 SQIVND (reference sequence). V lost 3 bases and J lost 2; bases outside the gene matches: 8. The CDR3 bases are TGTGCCAGTAGTATCAGGTACCAGGGGGCGAACTATGGCTACACCTTC. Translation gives CASSIRYQGANYGYTF.

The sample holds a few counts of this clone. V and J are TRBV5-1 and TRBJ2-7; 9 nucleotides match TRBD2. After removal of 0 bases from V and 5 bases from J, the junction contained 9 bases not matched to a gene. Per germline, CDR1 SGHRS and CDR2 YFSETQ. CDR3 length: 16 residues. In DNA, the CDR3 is TGCGCCAGCAGCTTGGAGGGTAGCGGGAGAGCCCACGAGCAGTACTTC. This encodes CASSLEGSGRAHEQYF. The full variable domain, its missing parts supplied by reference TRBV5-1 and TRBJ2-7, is KAGVTQTPRYLIKTRGQQVTLSCSPISGHRSVSWYQQTPGQGLQFLFEYFSETQRNKGNFPGRFSGRQFSNSRSEMNVSTLELGDSALYLCASSLEGSGRAHEQYFGPGTRLTVT.